These T cell receptor beta chains were read from a single sample in a study of T cell responses to AZD1222 COVID-19 vaccine. Assay: immunoSEQ multiplex PCR; the TCRdb copy retains only in-frame clones and omits some. Here the sample spans approximately 140,000 clones, roughly 90% being singletons. The specimen comprised peripheral blood, sampled 28 days after the second AZD1222 dose. The source of these receptors is an adult who received the AZD1222 COVID-19 vaccine. The CDR3 runs from the conserved cysteine through the conserved F or W. D genes are given only for firm matches. Only some rows state a clone size, as once, few, many or a class for expanded clones.

clone_size	v_call	d_call	j_call	cdr3_nt	cdr3_aa
NA	TRBV6-5	TRBD2	TRBJ2-5	TGTGCCAGCAGCGCGGGGAGGGGAAAAGGAGAGACCCAGTACTTC	CASSAGRGKGETQYF
NA	TRBV6-2/TRBV6-3	NA	TRBJ1-2	TGTGCCAGCAGTTATTCGAGATTGGGCAGGGCGGATGGCTACACCTTC	CASSYSRLGRADGYTF
NA	TRBV19	TRBD1	TRBJ1-3	TGTGCCAGTAGGGGGACAGGGAGAACTGGAAACACCATATATTTT	CASRGTGRTGNTIYF
NA	TRBV6-5	TRBD1	TRBJ1-2	TGTGCCAGCACCTCCGGGACAGGGGGCTCCTATGGCTACACCTTC	CASTSGTGGSYGYTF
NA	TRBV10-1	TRBD2	TRBJ2-2	TGCGCCAGCAGTGGGACTAGCGGGAGAGGCACCGGGGAGCTGTTTTTT	CASSGTSGRGTGELFF
once	TRBV2	TRBD1	TRBJ2-3	TGTGCCAGCAGCTACGACAGGGCCTATAGCACAGATACGCAGTATTTT	CASSYDRAYSTDTQYF
NA	TRBV4-1	NA	TRBJ1-2	TGCGCCAGCAGCCCCCGAGACACCCAAAGCTACACCTTC	CASSPRDTQSYTF
NA	TRBV5-5	NA	TRBJ2-7	TGTGCCAGCAGCGAAGACCCTACAGGAGCCTACGAGCAGTACTTC	CASSEDPTGAYEQYF
NA	TRBV28	TRBD1	TRBJ2-7	TGTGCCAGCAGCCCAACCGGGACAGGGTCGCACGAGCAGTACTTC	CASSPTGTGSHEQYF
NA	TRBV6-5	NA	TRBJ2-5	TGTGCCAGCACAGAACAGGCCACCCAGTACTTC	CASTEQATQYF
NA	TRBV30	NA	TRBJ2-3	TGTGCCTGGAGTAGGGGTGGGGACCCGTCGGATACGCAGTATTTT	CAWSRGGDPSDTQYF
NA	TRBV4-3	NA	TRBJ2-7	TGCGCCAGCAGCCAAGACCCTAGCGCTTACGAGCAGTACTTC	CASSQDPSAYEQYF
NA	TRBV7-8	NA	TRBJ2-5	TGTGCCAGCAGCCGCGGAAGAGGTATAGAGACCCAGTACTTC	CASSRGRGIETQYF